The clone carrying this T cell receptor beta chain was detected only a few times. The sample belongs to a study of STAT5B mutations in CD4+ large granular lymphocyte leukemia. Source study methods: Lowest detectable productive clonotype frequency was 2.59 x 10-5. TCRdb's copy holds only in-frame clones and misses some; the assay was immunoSEQ multiplex PCR. The V and J calls and the clone size are those of that table, but D and trimming were determined from the DNA. The data show 30,000 to 40,000 clones, more than 75% seen once. Germline V gene sequence: CDR1 MNHEY, CDR2 SVGAGI. V gave up 6 bases and J gave up 2 bases, with 17 bases separating them. This CDR3 contains 15 residues.

This TCR came from a human donor in good health. The material sequenced was CD4+ T cells from blood buffy coats. The rearrangement links TRBV6-5 to TRBJ2-7; no clear D gene. CDR3 nucleotides: TGTGCCAGCAGATCGAGCGCGACGTCTACCTACGAGCAGTACTTC. This codes for CASRSSATSTYEQYF.